These T cell receptor beta chains were read from a single sample in a study of blood T cell repertoires in COVID-19. This table comes from immunoSEQ multiplex PCR, and its TCRdb copy is limited to in-frame clones, with some not included. The sample yields about 190,000 clones, about 88% seen once. Sequencing was performed on peripheral blood. Every receptor here comes from a man in his thirties or forties with acute or convalescent COVID-19. Both conserved end residues are part of each CDR3. Each record gives: V gene, J gene, D gene, clone size, CDR3 protein, CDR3 DNA. D genes are given only for firm matches. For some rows the clone size is stated as once, few or many, or as a class when expanded; others skip it.

TRBV4-2	TRBJ2-2	TRBD2	NA	CASSPLASGGNTGELFF	TGTGCCAGCAGCCCGCTGGCTAGCGGGGGGAACACCGGGGAGCTGTTTTTT
TRBV18	TRBJ2-7	TRBD1	once	CASSPLDREPSYEQYF	TGTGCCAGCTCACCCCTAGACAGGGAGCCATCCTACGAGCAGTACTTC
TRBV9	TRBJ1-2	NA	few	CASSGGNGIGGYTF	TGTGCCAGCAGCGGAGGGAATGGGATCGGAGGCTACACCTTC
TRBV5-6	TRBJ2-7	TRBD2	NA	CASSFLGEGEQYF	TGTGCCAGCAGCTTTCTGGGGGAGGGGGAGCAGTACTTC
TRBV3-1/TRBV3-2	TRBJ2-3	NA	NA	CASSPGLAGDTQYF	TGTGCCAGCAGCCCGGGACTGGCCGGGGATACGCAGTATTTT
TRBV30	TRBJ2-5	TRBD2	NA	CAWSVSLAGETQYF	TGTGCCTGGAGTGTTTCACTAGCGGGAGAGACCCAGTACTTC
TRBV2	TRBJ2-5	TRBD2	once	CASRKPAGAETQYF	TGTGCCAGCCGTAAGCCAGCGGGAGCGGAGACCCAGTACTTC
TRBV5-1	TRBJ1-3	NA	NA	CASSLVPGTGNTIYF	TGCGCCAGCAGCTTGGTCCCGGGAACAGGAAACACCATATATTTT
TRBV18	TRBJ2-7	TRBD1	NA	CASSSDRGLSEQYF	TGTGCCAGCTCATCAGACAGGGGGCTGAGCGAGCAGTACTTC
TRBV18	TRBJ2-5	NA	NA	CASSPGLRETQYF	TGTGCCAGCTCACCAGGACTTCGCGAGACCCAGTACTTC
TRBV6-5	TRBJ1-6	TRBD1	NA	CASSRQGAINSPLHF	TGTGCCAGCAGCAGACAGGGGGCAATAAATTCACCCCTCCACTTT
TRBV6-1	TRBJ1-6	NA	few	CASSERPRSYNSPLHF	TGTGCCAGCAGTGAGCGGCCGCGTTCCTATAATTCACCCCTCCACTTT
TRBV30	TRBJ2-7	NA	NA	CAWRRQTGNYEQYF	TGTGCCTGGAGGAGGCAGACAGGCAACTACGAGCAGTACTTC
TRBV13	TRBJ1-6	TRBD1	NA	CASSRQGVSPLHF	TGTGCCAGCAGCCGTCAGGGGGTTTCACCCCTCCACTTT
TRBV27	TRBJ2-6	NA	NA	CASSYFDSLGANVLTF	TGTGCCAGCAGTTATTTTGACTCTCTTGGGGCCAACGTCCTGACTTTC
TRBV5-1	TRBJ1-4	NA	NA	CASSLRDNNEKLFF	TGCGCCAGCAGCTTGCGGGACAACAATGAAAAACTGTTTTTT
TRBV28	TRBJ2-5	TRBD1	few	CASQPGQGVATQYF	TGTGCCAGCCAACCGGGACAGGGGGTCGCGACCCAGTACTTC
TRBV30	TRBJ2-3	TRBD1	NA	CAWSPRDRVSTDTQYF	TGTGCCTGGAGTCCCCGGGACAGGGTATCGACAGATACGCAGTATTTT
TRBV11-2	TRBJ1-2	NA	NA	CASSLDRVSGGYTF	TGTGCCAGCAGCTTAGATCGGGTTTCGGGTGGCTACACCTTC
TRBV19	TRBJ1-1	NA	once	CASSISGYLSHKAEAFF	TGTGCCAGTAGTATTTCGGGTTATCTTTCCCATAAAGCTGAAGCTTTCTTT
TRBV5-1	TRBJ2-1	TRBD1	NA	CASSAYRYRDRGHSEQFF	TGCGCCAGCAGCGCCTACCGCTACCGGGACAGGGGGCATAGTGAGCAGTTCTTC
TRBV29-1	TRBJ1-5	TRBD1	NA	CSGQGQGVPVNQPQHF	TGCAGCGGACAGGGACAGGGTGTCCCTGTCAATCAGCCCCAGCATTTT
TRBV6-2/TRBV6-3	TRBJ1-6	NA	NA	CASSFQGRNNSPLHF	TGTGCCAGCAGTTTTCAAGGCAGGAATAATTCACCCCTCCACTTT
TRBV6-5	TRBJ1-3	NA	NA	CASSYSVQGVDF	TGTGCCAGCAGTTACTCGGTCCAGGGTGTGGATTTT
TRBV28	TRBJ2-7	NA	NA	CASSLRSDLGEQYF	TGTGCCAGCAGTTTAAGGAGTGATCTTGGTGAGCAGTACTTC
TRBV19	TRBJ2-5	TRBD2	NA	CASSRDYHQETQYF	TGTGCCAGTAGTCGGGACTATCACCAAGAGACCCAGTACTTC
TRBV28	TRBJ2-7	TRBD2	few	CASSLVRRIAGEPTPTTQYF	TGTGCCAGCAGTTTAGTCCGAAGGATAGCGGGGGAACCTACTCCTACGACGCAGTACTTC
TRBV6-1	TRBJ2-1	NA	NA	CASSEATVGEQFF	TGTGCCAGCAGTGAAGCGACAGTTGGTGAGCAGTTCTTC
TRBV19	TRBJ2-1	NA	NA	CASSIRGPYNEQFF	TGTGCCAGTAGTATTAGAGGGCCCTACAATGAGCAGTTCTTC
TRBV5-1	TRBJ2-7	TRBD1	NA	CASSNRGASSYEQYF	TGCGCCAGCAGCAACAGGGGCGCGAGCTCCTACGAGCAGTACTTC
TRBV28	TRBJ1-5	NA	NA	CASSTMEGPLNQPQHF	TGTGCCAGCAGCACCATGGAGGGGCCACTCAATCAGCCCCAGCATTTT
TRBV15	TRBJ1-4	NA	NA	CATIPGRGTHTGLNEKLFF	TGTGCCACCATTCCAGGGAGGGGTACACACACAGGGCTCAATGAAAAACTGTTTTTT
TRBV3-1/TRBV3-2	TRBJ1-5	TRBD1	once	CASSQDPDRDKPQHF	TGTGCCAGCAGCCAAGATCCGGACAGGGATAAGCCCCAGCATTTT
TRBV19	TRBJ2-1	TRBD2	NA	CASSRRLAVSNNEQFF	TGTGCCAGTAGTCGCCGACTAGCGGTTTCTAACAATGAGCAGTTCTTC
TRBV28	TRBJ1-3	TRBD1	NA	CASSLYRGLSGNTIYF	TGTGCCAGCAGTTTATACAGGGGGCTCTCTGGAAACACCATATATTTT
TRBV29-1	TRBJ2-3	NA	NA	CSATRTSDTDTQYF	TGCAGCGCAACTCGGACTTCCGACACAGATACGCAGTATTTT
TRBV6-5	TRBJ1-1	NA	NA	CASIGPGVTEAFF	TGTGCCAGCATTGGACCAGGGGTCACTGAAGCTTTCTTT
TRBV4-2	TRBJ2-7	TRBD2	NA	CASSQTLGGVGEQYF	TGTGCCAGCAGCCAAACTTTGGGAGGGGTAGGCGAGCAGTACTTC
TRBV18	TRBJ1-1	TRBD1	NA	CASSLRTGGAEAEAFF	TGTGCCAGCTCATTGCGGACAGGGGGCGCAGAGGCCGAAGCTTTCTTT
TRBV7-9	TRBJ2-2	NA	NA	CASSASTDTGELFF	TGTGCCAGCAGCGCCTCGACAGACACCGGGGAGCTGTTTTTT
TRBV7-8	TRBJ2-1	TRBD2	NA	CASSALAGGRNEQFF	TGTGCCAGCAGCGCGCTAGCGGGGGGGCGTAATGAGCAGTTCTTC
TRBV19	TRBJ1-5	NA	NA	CASSIGQTPNQPQHF	TGTGCCAGTAGTATCGGACAAACTCCCAATCAGCCCCAGCATTTT
TRBV9	TRBJ2-5	TRBD2	once	CASSFSGGLQETQYF	TGTGCCAGCAGCTTTAGCGGGGGGTTACAAGAGACCCAGTACTTC
TRBV7-9	TRBJ2-5	NA	NA	CASSLGPGIAAYQETQYF	TGTGCCAGCAGCTTAGGGCCAGGGATAGCGGCATACCAAGAGACCCAGTACTTC
TRBV7-2	TRBJ1-4	TRBD1	few	CASSTAGTGAEKLFF	TGTGCCAGCAGCACGGCCGGGACAGGGGCTGAAAAACTGTTTTTT
TRBV7-9	TRBJ1-1	NA	NA	CASSLLAGNTEAFF	TGTGCCAGCAGCTTATTAGCGGGGAACACTGAAGCTTTCTTT
TRBV7-9	TRBJ1-2	NA	NA	CASSLTANYGYTF	TGTGCCAGCAGCTTAACCGCGAACTATGGCTACACCTTC
TRBV19	TRBJ1-1	NA	NA	CASSKGQLNTEAFF	TGTGCCAGTAGTAAAGGACAGTTGAACACTGAAGCTTTCTTT
TRBV18	TRBJ2-5	TRBD1	NA	CASSWPTGSDVQYF	TGTGCCAGCTCTTGGCCGACAGGGTCCGATGTCCAGTACTTC
TRBV6-5	TRBJ1-2	NA	once	CASRVGANYGYTF	TGTGCCAGCAGAGTAGGGGCTAACTATGGCTACACCTTC
TRBV5-1	TRBJ2-1	NA	NA	CASSAVEGINEQFF	TGCGCCAGCAGCGCAGTCGAGGGTATTAATGAGCAGTTCTTC
TRBV7-8	TRBJ1-4	NA	NA	CASSPRESLEKLFF	TGTGCCAGCAGCCCTCGGGAATCTTTAGAAAAACTGTTTTTT
TRBV11-3	TRBJ2-1	NA	NA	CASSLDLGAYNEQFF	TGTGCCAGCAGCTTAGATTTAGGGGCCTACAATGAGCAGTTCTTC
TRBV5-5	TRBJ1-5	NA	NA	CASSSRWSGLLQPQHF	TGTGCCAGCTCTTCGCGGTGGAGCGGGTTGTTGCAGCCCCAGCATTTT
TRBV25-1	TRBJ1-1	NA	NA	CASSESLRPYTEAFF	TGTGCCAGCAGTGAATCCCTCCGTCCGTACACTGAAGCTTTCTTT
TRBV6-5	TRBJ1-5	NA	NA	CASSTTGYREPQHF	TGTGCCAGCAGTACCACAGGCTACCGCGAGCCCCAGCATTTT
TRBV6-1	TRBJ1-5	TRBD1	NA	CASSESRGLYSNQPQHF	TGTGCCAGCAGTGAGAGCAGGGGGCTGTATAGCAATCAGCCCCAGCATTTT
TRBV19	TRBJ2-1	TRBD2	once	CASSIDLWGTSGGNNEQFF	TGTGCCAGTAGTATAGATCTATGGGGGACTAGCGGGGGGAACAATGAGCAGTTCTTC
TRBV10-1	TRBJ2-3	TRBD2	NA	CASSVGLAGALSTDTQYF	TGCGCCAGCAGTGTTGGACTAGCGGGGGCCCTCAGCACAGATACGCAGTATTTT